This TCR beta chain was recorded in a study of T cells in Graves' hyperthyroidism and ophthalmopathy. Study-wide results and limits: Most clonotypes expanded in the thyroid (above 0.001) were also present in blood.

Thyroid ultrasound and orbital computed tomography, with clinical symptoms and serum thyroxine and TRAb, informed diagnoses. Comment on this clonotype: Its antigen is currently unknown.

TCR beta CDR3 regions were amplified from RNA transcripts. First-round RT-PCR with HTBI primers amplified the TCR CDR3 region. Each CDR3 protein is one row after TCRdb ran MiXCR on the multiplex PCR reads. The sample holds approximately 400,000 distinct CDR3 sequences; 15% are singletons and the top ten take 32%. This TCR was sampled from a woman aged 30 to 39 with Graves' hyperthyroidism. The sample consisted of blood.

The CDR3 spells CASKTGTGGTEQYF. The CDR3 DNA follows: TGTGCCAGCAAAACCGGGACAGGGGGCACCGAGCAGTACTTC. The rearrangement uses TRBV2 and TRBJ2-7; 12 nucleotides match TRBD1. The CDR3 covers 14 residues. CDR1 and CDR2 from the germline V gene are SNHLY and FYNNEI. V lost 7 bases and J lost 6; bases outside the gene matches: 7.